The 22 T cell receptor beta chains below were found in one sample sequenced in a study of T cell responses to AZD1222 COVID-19 vaccine. The assay was immunoSEQ multiplex PCR, and TCRdb's table has in-frame clones only and misses some. This repertoire shows roughly 120,000 clones, roughly 91% found once; its top ten account for around 3.8%. The sample consisted of peripheral blood, taken 28 days after the second AZD1222 dose. The source is an adult who received the AZD1222 COVID-19 vaccine.

The chain carries TRBV10-3 and TRBJ1-1, with 9 bases lining up with TRBD1. The CDR3 contains 15 residues. V was pared by 4 bases and J by 1 base, with 4 bases of the junction left unmatched. Germline V gives CDR1 ENHRY, CDR2 SYGVKD. The CDR3 spells CAISGGGQGNTEAFF. In DNA, the CDR3 is TGTGCCATCAGTGGGGGGGGACAGGGGAACACTGAAGCTTTCTTT.

The J gene is TRBJ1-4, the V gene TRBV10-1, with 9 bases identical to TRBD1. CDR1 is WNHNN and CDR2 is SYGVQD in the germline V gene (reference sequence). CDR3 size: 20 residues. V gave up 3 bases and J gave up 6 bases; unmatched junction bases: 20. CDR3: CASSEPQGAVPSLQDEKLFF. The CDR3 nucleotides read TGCGCCAGCAGTGAACCACAGGGGGCGGTACCTTCGCTTCAGGATGAAAAACTGTTTTTT.

This chain uses TRBV7-8 with TRBJ2-5, with TRBD2 identical over 13 bases. The CDR3 runs to 16 residues. The germline V gene encodes CDR1 SGHVS and CDR2 FQNEAQ. The ends lost 5 bases at V and 5 bases at J; junction bases unmatched: 8. CDR3 sequence reads: CASSLRTSGSIETQYF. DNA for the CDR3: TGTGCCAGCAGCCTCCGGACTAGCGGGAGTATTGAGACCCAGTACTTC.

This clone has only a few counts. The genes are TRBV30 and TRBJ1-2; 10 bases are a match to TRBD1. Per germline, CDR1 GTSNPN and CDR2 SVGIG (reference sequence). CDR3 length equals 16 residues. The junction had 16 bases not matched to a gene; V was cut back by 6 bases and J by 6 bases. As DNA, the CDR3 is TGTGCCTGCGAGAGAGGGACAGGGGCTACACTCGATGGCTACACCTTC. Amino acid sequence: CACERGTGATLDGYTF.

The rearrangement uses TRBV5-4 and TRBJ2-5, with TRBD2 matching 9 bases. The CDR3 consists of 14 residues. V dropped 1 base and J dropped 5; count of bases not matched to a gene: 3. Germline V gives CDR1 SGHNT, CDR2 YYREEE (reference sequence). CDR3 loop: CASSLLAGRETQYF. The CDR3 nucleotides read TGTGCCAGCAGCTTGCTAGCGGGGAGGGAGACCCAGTACTTC.

This clone has only a few counts. The rearrangement joins TRBV27 to TRBJ1-4; the match to TRBD1 covers 7 bases. Germline-derived CDR1 and CDR2 are MNHEY and SMNVEV (reference sequence). The CDR3 extends over 17 amino acids. V lost 4 bases, J lost 0 bases, and 8 bases stayed unmatched. CDR3 in amino acids: CASSSQGRGATNEKLFF. DNA of the CDR3: TGTGCCAGCAGTTCACAGGGGAGAGGGGCAACTAATGAAAAACTGTTTTTT.

The rearrangement links TRBV5-4 to TRBJ1-5, with TRBD1 matching over 8 bases. CDR3 length: 16 amino acids. The trim removed 4 bases at V and 3 bases at J, leaving 9 bases unmatched. CDR1 is SGHNT and CDR2 is YYREEE in the germline V gene (reference sequence). As DNA, the CDR3 is TGTGCCAGCAGCGATCGGACAGGGAGCCCCAATCAGCCCCAGCATTTT. It encodes CASSDRTGSPNQPQHF.

This sequence joins TRBV7-2 and TRBJ1-2; 7 positions agree with TRBD1. The trim removed 6 bases at V and 5 bases at J, leaving 9 bases unmatched. The germline gives CDR1 SGHTA, CDR2 FQGNSA. The CDR3 contains 14 residues. CDR3 protein: CASSPGGDSYGYTF. The CDR3, as DNA: TGTGCCAGCAGTCCGGGGGGGGACAGTTATGGCTACACCTTC. Using reference TRBV7-2 and TRBJ1-2 for the parts outside the CDR3, the full variable domain is GAGVSQSPSNKVTEKGKDVELRCDPISGHTALYWYRQSLGQGLEFLIYFQGNSAPDKSGLPSDRFSAERTGGSVSTLTIQRTQQEDSAVYLCASSPGGDSYGYTFGSGTRLTVV.

The rearrangement uses TRBV13 and TRBJ2-1; the match to TRBD2 covers 13 bases. The germline V gene encodes CDR1 PRHDT and CDR2 FYEKMQ (reference sequence). The CDR3 sequence is 17 residues long. V trimming: 5 bases; J trimming: 8 bases; junction bases outside the gene matches: 12. The CDR3 spells CASSPHPGLAGTHEQFF. DNA of the CDR3: TGTGCCAGCAGCCCTCACCCGGGACTAGCGGGGACCCATGAGCAGTTCTTC.

The CDR3 DNA reads as TGTGCCAGCGCACCGGTCTCGTACCAAGAGACCCAGTACTTC. Its translation is CASAPVSYQETQYF. The chain is built from TRBV5-4 and TRBJ2-5, with no clear D. Germline V gene sequence: CDR1 SGHNT, CDR2 YYREEE (reference sequence). The CDR3 is made up of 14 amino acids. V dropped 7 bases and J dropped 0 bases, with 13 bases sitting between them.

This clone was observed a single time. The V call is TRBV18, the J call TRBJ1-2, with 10 bases identical to TRBD1. V gave up 6 bases and J gave up 3 bases; unmatched junction bases: 4. The germline V gene encodes CDR1 KGHSH and CDR2 LQKENI. The length of the CDR3 is 14 residues. CDR3 bases: TGTGCCAGCTCGAGGGGGACAGGGGACTATGGCTACACCTTC. Translated, it gives CASSRGTGDYGYTF.

The chain uses TRBV19 and TRBJ2-6, with a weak D call TRBD1 (5 bases). V lost 8 bases and J 4 bases, leaving 21 bases between the germline ends. The length of the CDR3 is 17 residues. Germline V gene data show CDR1 as LNHDA and CDR2 as SQIVND (reference sequence). CDR3 amino acids: CASGRQGQASGANVLTF. The CDR3 DNA reads as TGTGCCAGTGGTAGGCAGGGTCAGGCGTCCGGGGCCAACGTCCTGACTTTC.

V gene TRBV30 combines with J gene TRBJ1-5, with D perhaps TRBD1 (5 bases). This CDR3 comprises 13 residues. The germline V gene has CDR1 GTSNPN and CDR2 SVGIG (reference sequence). V lost 1 base and J 5 bases, leaving 9 bases between the germline ends. Written as DNA, the CDR3 is TGTGCCTGGAGTGGGACCAGGGATCAGCCCCAGCATTTT. It codes for CAWSGTRDQPQHF.

This clone was seen a single time. V usage is TRBV27 and J usage is TRBJ2-7; 8 bases map to TRBD1. Per the germline V gene, CDR1 is MNHEY and CDR2 is SMNVEV (reference sequence). CDR3 length: 14 amino acids. With 5 bases clipped from V and 7 bases from J, the junction kept 10 bases outside the gene matches. Here the CDR3 DNA reads TGTGCCAGCAGTCCGACAGGGGTGGTGTGGGAGCAGTACTTC. This gives the protein CASSPTGVVWEQYF.

Written as DNA, the CDR3 is TGTGCCAGCCGAGGTAACACAGATACGCAGTATTTT. This sequence encodes CASRGNTDTQYF. The chain combines TRBV28 with TRBJ2-3; D not certain. The germline gives CDR1 MDHEN, CDR2 SYDVKM. There are 12 residues in the CDR3. Trimming took off 8 bases at V and 2 bases at J, with 8 bases between the two ends.

The V call is TRBV4-1, the J call TRBJ2-5; a possible D gene is TRBD2 (6 bases). This CDR3 spans 16 amino acids. Germline V lookup: CDR1 MGHRA, CDR2 YSYEKL. V shed 0 bases and J shed 5 bases, with 16 bases lying between them. CDR3 loop: CASSQDGGAGRETQYF. The DNA for the CDR3 is TGCGCCAGCAGCCAAGATGGTGGGGCAGGGAGGGAGACCCAGTACTTC.

V is TRBV5-5 and J is TRBJ1-4, with D unresolved. V shed 0 bases and J shed 4 bases, with 7 bases lying between them. This CDR3 region has 14 residues. Germline V gives CDR1 SGHKS, CDR2 YYEKEE (reference sequence). The CDR3 DNA is TGTGCCAGCAGCTTGGAGGCCGGTAATGAAAAACTGTTTTTT. Translation: CASSLEAGNEKLFF.

The chain uses TRBV19 and TRBJ2-1; D remains ambiguous. The ends were cut back, 7 bases at V and 1 base at J, with 14 bases in the middle. CDR3 length equals 15 residues. CDR1 and CDR2 from the germline V gene are LNHDA and SQIVND (reference sequence). Here the CDR3 DNA reads TGTGCCAGTACTCATATCGGGCAATCCTACAATGAGCAGTTCTTC. Its translation is CASTHIGQSYNEQFF.

The chain carries TRBV9 and TRBJ1-4; D ambiguous. The germline CDR1 and CDR2 sequences are SGDLS and YYNGEE. V was shortened by 4 bases and J by 8 bases, with 15 bases between the two germline ends. The CDR3 extends over 14 amino acids. The CDR3 sequence: CASSPTGVEEKLFF. CDR3 nucleotides: TGTGCCAGCAGCCCAACCGGGGTGGAAGAAAAACTGTTTTTT.

V and J are TRBV20-1 and TRBJ2-7, with 10 bases that match TRBD2. The CDR3 consists of 16 residues. Unmatched junction bases numbered 11, after V lost 3 bases and J lost 3 bases. Germline V CDR1 and CDR2: DFQATT, SNEGSKA (reference sequence). The CDR3 is CSASALAGPALYEQYF. The CDR3 bases are TGCAGTGCTAGTGCACTAGCGGGGCCTGCGCTCTACGAGCAGTACTTC.

V gene TRBV4-3 combines with J gene TRBJ2-2; D is perhaps TRBD1 (6 bases). This CDR3 is 15 amino acids long. Germline V gives CDR1 LGHNA, CDR2 YSLEER. V shed 2 bases and J shed 13 bases, with 20 bases lying between them. The CDR3 reads CASSQTGQSTQALFF. DNA for the CDR3: TGCGCCAGCAGCCAAACCGGACAGTCAACCCAGGCGCTGTTTTTT.

This clone appeared a single time. V gene TRBV7-6 combines with J gene TRBJ1-1; tentative D call: TRBD1 (5 bases). Trimming took 5 bases from V and 4 from J, leaving 17 bases between them. There are 15 residues in the CDR3. Per the germline V gene, CDR1 is SGHVS and CDR2 is FNYEAQ. The CDR3 region is CASSAQSDSLTEAFF. DNA for the CDR3: TGTGCCAGCAGCGCCCAATCCGACAGTCTCACTGAAGCTTTCTTT.